The count of the clone carrying this TCR beta chain is one. Its specificity is unknown. The data belong to a study of T cell responses to AZD1222 COVID-19 vaccine. The ends were cut back, 3 bases at V and 4 bases at J, with 10 bases in the middle. Germline assignment: CDR1 KGHSH and CDR2 LQKENI. The CDR3 is 14 residues long. Sequencing used immunoSEQ multiplex PCR; TCRdb keeps in-frame clones, though not all of them. The sample yields some 99,000 clones, around 84% seen once. Second-dose intervals of approximately 4 or approximately 12 weeks were pooled. Study-wide results and caveats: There were mostly white British donors and more females than males, and clonal diversity was possibly underestimated. Spike-specific TCR breadth rose after two AZD1222 doses, and depth rose as well. At baseline, seropositivity was found in only six or seven AZD1222 recipients.

The sequence came from an adult who received the AZD1222 COVID-19 vaccine. The J gene is TRBJ1-3, the V gene TRBV18; D unclear. The source was peripheral blood, collected 28 days after the second AZD1222 dose. CDR3 residues: CASSPPTQGNTIYF. Written as DNA, the CDR3 is TGTGCCAGCTCACCGCCGACCCAGGGAAACACCATATATTTT.